This TCR beta chain was sequenced during a study of blood T cell repertoires in COVID-19. As for the study in general: Acute-phase and convalescent COVID-19 samples originated in the United States, Italy and Spain. Sources were T cells, B-cell-depleted T cells, or PBMCs; the material itself was cDNA or gDNA.

Enrolled through a virtual design, the participants were between about 18 and 89 years of age and came from fewer than 30 US areas. The CDR3 loop spans 14 amino acids. Trimming cost V 6 bases and J 8 bases; bases outside gene matches: 6. Germline V gives CDR1 SNHLY, CDR2 FYNNEI. Original data processing: The assay estimated nucleated cells by amplifying reference gene primers. Only in-frame clones appear in the TCRdb table, and some are missing; sequencing was by immunoSEQ multiplex PCR. That table supplies the V and J calls and clone size; D and trimming were determined from the DNA. The repertoire consists of 150,000 to 200,000 clones, with roughly four fifths occurring once and the leading ten covering over 9.5%.

The V and J genes are TRBV2 and TRBJ1-4; 10 nucleotides agree with TRBD1. The clonotype originates from a man between 45 and 60 years old who had recovered from COVID-19. Input material: PBMCs or T cells enriched from blood (not recorded which). The CDR3 loop is CASRDRGRDEKLFF. DNA of the CDR3: TGTGCCAGCAGAGACAGGGGGCGCGACGAAAAACTGTTTTTT.